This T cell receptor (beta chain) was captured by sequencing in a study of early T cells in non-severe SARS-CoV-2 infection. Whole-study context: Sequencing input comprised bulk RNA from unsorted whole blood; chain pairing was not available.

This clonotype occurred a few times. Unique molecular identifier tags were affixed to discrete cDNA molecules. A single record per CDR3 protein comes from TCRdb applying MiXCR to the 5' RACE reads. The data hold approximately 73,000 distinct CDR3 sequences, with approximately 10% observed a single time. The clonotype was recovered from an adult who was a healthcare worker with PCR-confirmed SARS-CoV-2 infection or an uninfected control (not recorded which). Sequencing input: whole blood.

In DNA, the CDR3 is TGTGCCAGCAATCCCCTGGGGGCCTACAATGAGCAGTTCTTC. This encodes CASNPLGAYNEQFF. This chain joins TRBV12-3 or TRBV12-4 and TRBJ2-1; D may be TRBD1 or TRBD2 (5 bases each). The germline V and J ends were trimmed by 7 bases and 2 bases, with 12 bases remaining between them. The CDR3 runs to 14 residues.